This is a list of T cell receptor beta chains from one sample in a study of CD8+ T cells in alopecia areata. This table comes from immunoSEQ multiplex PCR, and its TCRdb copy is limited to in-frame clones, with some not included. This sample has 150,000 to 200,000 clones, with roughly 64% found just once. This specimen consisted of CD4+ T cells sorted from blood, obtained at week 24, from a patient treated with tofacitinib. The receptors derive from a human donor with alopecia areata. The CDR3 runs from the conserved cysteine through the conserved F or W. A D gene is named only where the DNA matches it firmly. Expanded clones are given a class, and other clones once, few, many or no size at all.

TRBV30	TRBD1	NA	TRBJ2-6	CAWHRDRARSGANVLTF	TGTGCCTGGCACCGGGACAGGGCTCGCTCTGGGGCCAACGTCCTGACTTTC
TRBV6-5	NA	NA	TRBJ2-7	CASSYRLEVDEQYF	TGTGCCAGCAGTTACAGACTAGAGGTAGACGAGCAGTACTTC
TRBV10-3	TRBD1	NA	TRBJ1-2	CAIRRGQSSYGYTF	TGTGCCATCAGGCGGGGACAGTCGAGCTATGGCTACACCTTC
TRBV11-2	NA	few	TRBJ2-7	CASSLGGLPEQYF	TGTGCCAGCAGCTTAGGGGGACTTCCCGAGCAGTACTTC
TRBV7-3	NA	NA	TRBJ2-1	CASSPIYPLGEQFF	TGTGCCAGCAGCCCAATTTACCCCCTCGGAGAGCAGTTCTTC
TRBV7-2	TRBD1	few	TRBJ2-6	CAGQGPDSGANVLTF	TGTGCCGGACAGGGGCCCGACTCTGGGGCCAACGTCCTGACTTTC
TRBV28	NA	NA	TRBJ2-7	CASSLSQGWEQYF	TGTGCCAGCAGTTTATCCCAAGGATGGGAGCAGTACTTC
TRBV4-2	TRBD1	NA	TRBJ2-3	CASSRTRTGDAGDTQYF	TGTGCCAGCAGCCGTACACGGACAGGGGATGCAGGAGATACGCAGTATTTT
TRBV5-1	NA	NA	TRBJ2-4	CASSLAVKGIQYF	TGCGCCAGCAGCTTGGCGGTCAAGGGCATTCAGTACTTC
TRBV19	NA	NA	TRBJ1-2	CASSIRGYYGYTF	TGTGCCAGTAGTATAAGGGGGTACTATGGCTACACCTTC
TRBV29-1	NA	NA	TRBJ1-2	CSVKPRDNDYTF	TGCAGCGTCAAACCCAGGGACAACGACTACACCTTC
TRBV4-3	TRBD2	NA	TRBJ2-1	CASSQRHSGRGSYNEQFF	TGCGCCAGCAGCCAACGGCATAGCGGGAGGGGGTCCTACAATGAGCAGTTCTTC
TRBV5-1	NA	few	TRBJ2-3	CASSSVGFPGTDTQYF	TGCGCCAGCAGCTCCGTGGGGTTCCCTGGCACAGATACGCAGTATTTT
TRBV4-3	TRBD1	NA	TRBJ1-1	CASRNRGRRNTEAFF	TGCGCCAGCAGAAACAGGGGGCGCAGGAACACTGAAGCTTTCTTT
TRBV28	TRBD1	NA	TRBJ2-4	CASSLTGDRGKNIQYF	TGTGCCAGCAGCCTCACGGGGGACAGGGGGAAAAACATTCAGTACTTC
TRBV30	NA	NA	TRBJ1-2	CAWSVPLQTYGYTF	TGTGCCTGGAGTGTACCGTTACAGACCTATGGCTACACCTTC
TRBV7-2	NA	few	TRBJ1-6	CASSLKQYWDSPLHF	TGTGCCAGCAGCTTAAAACAGTATTGGGATTCACCCCTCCACTTT
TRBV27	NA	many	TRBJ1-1	CASISPITIEAFF	TGTGCCAGCATATCTCCTATTACGATTGAAGCTTTCTTT
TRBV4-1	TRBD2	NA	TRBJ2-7	CASSETRTSGKYEQYF	TGCGCCAGCAGCGAAACGAGGACTAGCGGGAAGTACGAGCAGTACTTC
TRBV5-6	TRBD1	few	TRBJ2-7	CASRRTGGSSYEQYF	TGTGCCAGCAGACGGACAGGCGGTAGCTCCTACGAGCAGTACTTC
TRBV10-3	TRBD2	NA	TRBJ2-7	CAISGLAAYEQYF	TGTGCCATCAGTGGACTAGCCGCCTACGAGCAGTACTTC
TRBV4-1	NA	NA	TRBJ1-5	CASSQAPGNQPQHF	TGCGCCAGCAGCCAAGCCCCAGGCAATCAGCCCCAGCATTTT
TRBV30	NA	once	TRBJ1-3	CAWSRTGNSGNTIYF	TGTGCCTGGAGTAGAACAGGGAACTCTGGAAACACCATATATTTT
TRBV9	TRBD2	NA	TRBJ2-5	CASSVSPAGVQETQYF	TGTGCCAGCAGCGTCAGCCCAGCGGGGGTCCAAGAGACCCAGTACTTC
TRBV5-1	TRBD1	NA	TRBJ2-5	CASSLTGGFSQETQYF	TGCGCCAGCAGTCTTACAGGGGGCTTCAGCCAAGAGACCCAGTACTTC
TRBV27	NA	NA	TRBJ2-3	CASSLEDRDTQYF	TGTGCCAGCAGTTTAGAAGATCGGGATACGCAGTATTTT
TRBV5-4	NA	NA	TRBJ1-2	CASSLTRNYGYTF	TGTGCCAGCAGCTTGACCAGAAACTATGGCTACACCTTC
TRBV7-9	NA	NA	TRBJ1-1	CASSLGQNTEAFF	TGTGCCAGCAGCCTAGGACAGAACACTGAAGCTTTCTTT
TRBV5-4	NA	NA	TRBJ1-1	CASSPLLVGSGARTEAFF	TGTGCCAGCAGCCCTTTATTGGTTGGGTCAGGGGCCCGGACTGAAGCTTTCTTT
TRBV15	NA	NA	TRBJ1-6	CATSRETQRGTAPLHF	TGTGCCACCAGCAGAGAAACTCAGAGGGGTACTGCACCCCTCCACTTT
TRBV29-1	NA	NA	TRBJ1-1	CSVGEGKRQPNTEAFF	TGCAGCGTTGGAGAGGGGAAAAGGCAGCCTAACACTGAAGCTTTCTTT
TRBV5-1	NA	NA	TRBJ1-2	CASSPNGGDAYGYTF	TGCGCCAGCAGCCCAAATGGGGGGGATGCCTATGGCTACACCTTC
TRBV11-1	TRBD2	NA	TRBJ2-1	CASSLVVLAGDEQFF	TGTGCCAGCAGCTTAGTGGTGCTAGCGGGCGATGAGCAGTTCTTC
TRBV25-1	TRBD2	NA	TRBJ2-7	CASSGTSGSYEQYF	TGTGCCAGCAGTGGGACCAGCGGGAGCTACGAGCAGTACTTC
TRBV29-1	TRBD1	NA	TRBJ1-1	CSVDHRGTEAFF	TGCAGCGTTGACCACAGGGGTACTGAAGCTTTCTTT
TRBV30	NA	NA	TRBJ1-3	CAWRRIRGPGNTIYF	TGTGCCTGGAGGAGGATCAGGGGACCTGGAAACACCATATATTTT
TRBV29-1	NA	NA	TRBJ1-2	CSVARDAGYTF	TGCAGCGTTGCCAGGGATGCTGGCTACACCTTC
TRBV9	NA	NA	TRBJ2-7	CASSRTEFYEQYF	TGTGCCAGCAGCAGGACGGAATTTTACGAGCAGTACTTC
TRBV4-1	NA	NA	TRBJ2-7	CASSQHLAGGSYEQYF	TGCGCCAGCAGCCAGCACTTGGCAGGAGGCTCCTACGAGCAGTACTTC
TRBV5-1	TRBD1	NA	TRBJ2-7	CASSLGQGEKQYF	TGCGCCAGCAGCTTGGGACAGGGAGAAAAGCAGTACTTC